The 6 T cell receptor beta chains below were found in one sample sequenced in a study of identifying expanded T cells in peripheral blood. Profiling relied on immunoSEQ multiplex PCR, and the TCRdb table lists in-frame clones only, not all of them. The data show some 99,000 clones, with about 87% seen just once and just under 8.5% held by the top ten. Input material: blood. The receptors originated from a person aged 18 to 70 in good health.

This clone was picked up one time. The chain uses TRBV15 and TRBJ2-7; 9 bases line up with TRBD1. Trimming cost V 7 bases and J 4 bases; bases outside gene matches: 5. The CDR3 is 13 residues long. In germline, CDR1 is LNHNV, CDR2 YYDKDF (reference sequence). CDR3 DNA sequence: TGTGCCACCATGGAACAGGGGGCTTACGAGCAGTACTTC. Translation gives CATMEQGAYEQYF. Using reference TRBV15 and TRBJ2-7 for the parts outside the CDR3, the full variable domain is DAMVIQNPRYQVTQFGKPVTLSCSQTLNHNVMYWYQQKSSQAPKLLFHYYDKDFNNEADTPDNFQSRRPNTSFCFLDIRSPGLGDTAMYLCATMEQGAYEQYFGPGTRLTVT.

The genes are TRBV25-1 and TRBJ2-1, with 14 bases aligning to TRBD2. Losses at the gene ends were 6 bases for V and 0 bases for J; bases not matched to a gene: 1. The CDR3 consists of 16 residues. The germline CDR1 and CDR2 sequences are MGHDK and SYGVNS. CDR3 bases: TGTGCCAGCAGGGGACTAGCGGGAGTCTCCTACAATGAGCAGTTCTTC. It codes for CASRGLAGVSYNEQFF. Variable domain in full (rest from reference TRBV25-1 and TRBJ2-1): EADIYQTPRYLVIGTGKKITLECSQTMGHDKMYWYQQDPGMELHLIHYSYGVNSTEKGDLSSESTVSRIRTEHFPLTLESARPSHTSQYLCASRGLAGVSYNEQFFGPGTRLTVL.

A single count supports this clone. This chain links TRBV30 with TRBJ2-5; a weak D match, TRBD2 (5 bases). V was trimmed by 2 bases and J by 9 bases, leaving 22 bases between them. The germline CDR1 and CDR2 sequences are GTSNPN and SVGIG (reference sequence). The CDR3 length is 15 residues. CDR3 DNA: TGTGCCTGGAGTCGAAAGGTTAGGGAAGAGAGGGCCCAGTACTTC. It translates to CAWSRKVREERAQYF.

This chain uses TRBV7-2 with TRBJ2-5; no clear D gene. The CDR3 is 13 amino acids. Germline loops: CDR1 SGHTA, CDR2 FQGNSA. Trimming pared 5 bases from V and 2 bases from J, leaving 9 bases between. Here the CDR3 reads CASSPTGQETQYF. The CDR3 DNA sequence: TGTGCCAGCAGCCCTACGGGTCAAGAGACCCAGTACTTC. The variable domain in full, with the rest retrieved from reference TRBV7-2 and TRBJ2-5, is GAGVSQSPSNKVTEKGKDVELRCDPISGHTALYWYRQSLGQGLEFLIYFQGNSAPDKSGLPSDRFSAERTGGSVSTLTIQRTQQEDSAVYLCASSPTGQETQYFGPGTRLLVL.

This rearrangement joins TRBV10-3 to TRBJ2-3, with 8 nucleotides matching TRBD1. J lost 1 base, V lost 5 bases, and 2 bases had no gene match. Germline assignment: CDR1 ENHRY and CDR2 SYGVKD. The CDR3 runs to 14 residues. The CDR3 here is CAISQGQGTDTQYF. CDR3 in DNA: TGTGCCATCAGTCAGGGACAGGGCACAGATACGCAGTATTTT.

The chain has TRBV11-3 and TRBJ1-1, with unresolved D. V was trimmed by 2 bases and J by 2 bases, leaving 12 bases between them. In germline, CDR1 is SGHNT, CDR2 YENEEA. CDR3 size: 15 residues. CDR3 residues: CASSLSGGYNTEAFF. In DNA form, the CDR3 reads TGTGCCAGCAGCTTATCCGGCGGATACAACACTGAAGCTTTCTTT.